This record looks at one T cell receptor beta chain sequence and its context. Assay: immunoSEQ multiplex PCR; the TCRdb copy retains only in-frame clones and omits some. The data show almost 500,000 clones, with 75% to 90% seen just once and just over 8% held by the top ten. The sample comes from a study of blood T cell repertoires in COVID-19. Among Cohort 3 donors, those recovered had two negative PCRs, clearance, or symptom resolution. The CDR3 totals 17 residues. V lost 6 bases, J lost 8 bases, and 28 bases lay in between. Per the germline V gene, CDR1 is KGHSH and CDR2 is LQKENI. The V call is TRBV18, the J call TRBJ1-1; maybe TRBD1 (6 bases). This clonotype originated in a woman in her sixties or seventies who had recovered from COVID-19. Sample: PBMCs or T cells enriched from blood (not recorded which). CDR3 coding DNA: TGTGCCAGCTCCGGGGGGCTTCGGCACTCACACCCGGAGGAAGCTTTCTTT. It codes for CASSGGLRHSHPEEAFF.